This T cell receptor (beta chain) was identified in a study of blood T cell repertoires in COVID-19. The wider study: There were acute and convalescent COVID-19 samples, and they came from the United States, Italy and Spain. T cells, B-cell-depleted T cells, or PBMCs provided the cDNA or gDNA that served as material.

The CDR3 spans 15 residues. CDR1 and CDR2 (germline): SGHTA, FQGNSA. V was trimmed by 2 bases and J by 0 bases, leaving 8 bases between them. In the original workflow: Reference gene primer amplification gave estimated nucleated cell counts. Profiling relied on immunoSEQ multiplex PCR, and the TCRdb table lists in-frame clones only, not all of them. D and trimming come from the DNA, and the V and J calls and clone size come from that table. The sample has tens of thousands of clones, roughly 82% seen once. The specimen sequenced was peripheral blood. This chain links TRBV7-2 with TRBJ1-3; D uncertain. The clonotype originates from a human donor in a cohort sampled during active COVID-19. Here the CDR3 DNA reads TGTGCCAGCAGCTTACAGGCGAGCTCTGGAAACACCATATATTTT. Protein: CASSLQASSGNTIYF.